The present entry profiles one T cell receptor (beta chain) with its context. Germline CDR1 is LGHDT and CDR2 is YNNKEL (reference sequence). V dropped 4 bases and J dropped 6; count of bases not matched to a gene: 6. This CDR3 contains 13 residues. TCRdb reprocessed the 5' RACE reads with MiXCR, giving one entry per CDR3 protein. The sample holds a few hundred thousand distinct CDR3 sequences, about 20% seen once. This sample was included in a study of T-cell memory formation after mild COVID-19. V usage is TRBV3-1 and J usage is TRBJ2-7; 7 nucleotides match TRBD2. Sequencing used PBMCs or a T cell subset sorted from them (not recorded which). This sequence originates from an adult woman who had mild COVID-19 (a few samples of this study predate the infection). Cell type and time point are not known. The CDR3 sequence: CASSPGGRSEQYF. In DNA, the CDR3 is TGTGCCAGCAGCCCGGGAGGCCGCAGCGAGCAGTACTTC.